Listed below are T cell receptor beta chains from one sample, sequenced in a study of T-cell memory formation after mild COVID-19. TCRdb passed the 5' RACE reads through MiXCR, listing each CDR3 protein once. The sample gives some 190,000 distinct CDR3 sequences, 18% of which show up once; approximately 2.4% is in the top ten. Sequencing used PBMCs or a T cell subset sorted from them (not recorded which). The receptors were sampled from an adult woman who had mild COVID-19 (a few samples of this study predate the infection). Cell type and time point are not known. CDR3s include the opening cysteine and the closing phenylalanine or tryptophan. The order of the fields is V gene, CDR3 length, CDR3 protein.

V gene: TRBV28; CDR3 length: 16; CDR3 protein: CASSPGQGAPQETQYF
V gene: TRBV7-8; CDR3 length: 13; CDR3 protein: CASSSRGDRAAFF
V gene: TRBV5-1; CDR3 length: 15; CDR3 protein: CASSSTGRGNTEAFF
V gene: TRBV19; CDR3 length: 16; CDR3 protein: CASSSSPTGINAEAFF
V gene: TRBV4-3; CDR3 length: 14; CDR3 protein: CASSQVQGDYGYTF
V gene: TRBV29-1; CDR3 length: 13; CDR3 protein: CSARTRVDEKLFF
V gene: TRBV7-2; CDR3 length: 11; CDR3 protein: CASSLTYGYTF
V gene: TRBV20-1; CDR3 length: 15; CDR3 protein: CSAPLRGTANYGYTF
V gene: TRBV7-9; CDR3 length: 16; CDR3 protein: CASSPTLGGASTEAFF
V gene: TRBV5-1; CDR3 length: 14; CDR3 protein: CASSLELEGDTQYF
V gene: TRBV7-9; CDR3 length: 12; CDR3 protein: CASSYRVGGYTF
V gene: TRBV6-2/TRBV6-3; CDR3 length: 15; CDR3 protein: CASSYDPYSLYEQYF
V gene: TRBV4-1; CDR3 length: 13; CDR3 protein: CASSQETVSGYTF
V gene: TRBV20-1; CDR3 length: 13; CDR3 protein: CSALGARNTEAFF
V gene: TRBV7-7; CDR3 length: 12; CDR3 protein: CASSSNPHEQFF
V gene: TRBV7-9; CDR3 length: 14; CDR3 protein: CASSSDWNTGELFF
V gene: TRBV5-1; CDR3 length: 13; CDR3 protein: CASSLSGVGELFF
V gene: TRBV18; CDR3 length: 15; CDR3 protein: CASSPSRGSYNEQFF
V gene: TRBV19; CDR3 length: 16; CDR3 protein: CASSNRPGYSNQPQHF
V gene: TRBV14; CDR3 length: 13; CDR3 protein: CASSQGSGNIQYF
V gene: TRBV12-3/TRBV12-4; CDR3 length: 15; CDR3 protein: CASQLGQGSYQPQHF
V gene: TRBV5-1; CDR3 length: 17; CDR3 protein: CASRGLAGKVWANVLTF
V gene: TRBV11-3; CDR3 length: 15; CDR3 protein: CASSLALGASGSRFF
V gene: TRBV5-4; CDR3 length: 14; CDR3 protein: CASSNPLGSTEAFF
V gene: TRBV12-5; CDR3 length: 18; CDR3 protein: CASGLVLGKGGAHTEAFF
V gene: TRBV7-3; CDR3 length: 16; CDR3 protein: CASSLIGGPPADTQYF
V gene: TRBV11-2; CDR3 length: 17; CDR3 protein: CASSKSRTGPSTDTQYF